These 29 T cell receptor beta chains originate from one sample sequenced in a study of blood T cell repertoires in COVID-19. Here immunoSEQ multiplex PCR was the method, and the copy in TCRdb shows in-frame clones only, minus some. This sample has 200,000 to 250,000 clones, with roughly nine tenths found just once. The sequenced sample was peripheral blood. The receptors stem from a woman aged 18-30 years who had recovered from COVID-19.

The chain combines TRBV5-1 with TRBJ2-7, with a possible D match to TRBD1 (6 bases). The CDR3 covers 15 residues. Germline CDR1 and CDR2: SGHRS and YFSETQ. The V gene lost 4 bases and the J gene lost 3 bases, with 17 bases spanning the gap. Here the CDR3 reads CASSPGQNFRYEQYF. CDR3 bases: TGCGCCAGCAGCCCCGGACAGAACTTCCGCTACGAGCAGTACTTC.

The chain couples TRBV5-1 to TRBJ1-2; 8 positions agree with TRBD1. Germline assignment: CDR1 SGHRS and CDR2 YFSETQ. There are 15 residues in the CDR3. V gave up 2 bases and J gave up 8 bases; unmatched junction bases: 11. The DNA of the CDR3 is TGCGCCAGCAGCTTTCCAGGGGGCATCTCTCGAGGCTACACCTTC. Its protein is CASSFPGGISRGYTF.

This clone was counted only a few times. The chain couples TRBV27 to TRBJ2-7; 10 nucleotides match TRBD1. Germline lookup yields CDR1 MNHEY and CDR2 SMNVEV (reference sequence). V trimming: 6 bases; J trimming: 2 bases; junction bases outside the gene matches: 10. The CDR3 length is 16 residues. The DNA of the CDR3 is TGTGCCAGCAGATACAAGGGACAGGGGAGACCCTACGAGCAGTACTTC. Its translation is CASRYKGQGRPYEQYF.

This clone was seen only once. The chain is built from TRBV29-1 and TRBJ1-5, with D perhaps TRBD1 (6 bases). V gave up 6 bases and J gave up 2 bases, with 17 bases separating them. Germline loops: CDR1 SQVTM, CDR2 ANQGSEA. The CDR3 spans 15 residues. CDR3 bases: TGCAGCGTCGGATTGACAGGTTCTGGCAATCAGCCCCAGCATTTT. It specifies CSVGLTGSGNQPQHF.

V usage is TRBV29-1 and J usage is TRBJ1-5; D is possibly TRBD1 (6 bases). The CDR3 is 12 residues long. The V and J ends lost 5 bases and 3 bases respectively, with 8 bases between them. CDR1 and CDR2 (germline): SQVTM, ANQGSEA. CDR3 in amino acids: CSVRDTNQPQHF. The CDR3, as DNA: TGCAGCGTTAGGGACACCAATCAGCCCCAGCATTTT.

The chain links TRBV15 to TRBJ2-7; TRBD2 is a possible D gene (6 bases). CDR1 is LNHNV and CDR2 is YYDKDF in the germline V gene (reference sequence). There are 16 residues in the CDR3. Trimming pared 5 bases from V and 4 bases from J, leaving 21 bases between. The DNA of the CDR3 is TGTGCCACCAGCGGCCTAGCGTCCTTAGGCAAATACGAGCAGTACTTC. Translation gives CATSGLASLGKYEQYF.

The chain has TRBV20-1 and TRBJ2-7, with D unresolved. Trimming removed 3 bases from V and 2 bases from J, with 14 bases in between. The CDR3 extends over 14 amino acids. From germline, CDR1 is DFQATT and CDR2 SNEGSKA (reference sequence). The DNA for the CDR3 is TGCAGTGCTAGTCGGAGTTCGCAGCCCTACGAGCAGTACTTC. Protein: CSASRSSQPYEQYF.

The CDR3 region is CASSTGQGSYSTDTQYF. In nucleotides, the CDR3 is TGTGCCAGCAGTACCGGACAGGGGTCCTATAGCACAGATACGCAGTATTTT. The rearrangement links TRBV2 to TRBJ2-3, with 9 bases fitting TRBD1. Trimming at V came to 5 bases and at J to 0 bases, leaving 9 bases not matched to a gene. The germline gives CDR1 SNHLY, CDR2 FYNNEI. The CDR3 contains 17 residues.

This rearrangement joins TRBV10-3 to TRBJ1-2, with D possibly being TRBD1 (5 bases). From germline, CDR1 is ENHRY and CDR2 SYGVKD. The V and J ends lost 0 bases and 8 bases respectively, with 16 bases between them. The CDR3 sequence is 15 residues long. The CDR3 here is CAISESGRDDLGYTF. In DNA, the CDR3 is TGTGCCATCAGTGAGTCGGGGAGGGACGACCTCGGCTACACCTTC.

V usage is TRBV7-9 and J usage is TRBJ2-5; TRBD1 is a possible D gene (6 bases). V shed 6 bases and J shed 5 bases, with 16 bases lying between them. CDR1 SEHNR and CDR2 FQNEAQ come from the germline V gene (reference sequence). CDR3 size: 14 residues. CDR3 amino acids: CASRPGGGGETQYF. The CDR3 DNA reads as TGTGCCAGCAGACCTGGTGGGGGCGGGGAGACCCAGTACTTC.

In this sample, this clone turned up a few times. The chain combines TRBV10-3 with TRBJ2-1; TRBD1 matches 10 bases. The trim removed 7 bases at V and 1 base at J, leaving 4 bases unmatched. Germline V gives CDR1 ENHRY, CDR2 SYGVKD. This CDR3 is 15 amino acids long. The CDR3 DNA reads TGTGCCATCAACGGGGACAGGGGTTCCTACAATGAGCAGTTCTTC. This translates into CAINGDRGSYNEQFF.

The CDR3 sequence is CASSIQGEQFF. For the CDR3, the DNA is TGTGCCAGCAGCATCCAGGGGGAGCAGTTCTTC. This chain joins TRBV11-2 and TRBJ2-1, with TRBD1 as a possible D gene (6 bases). The CDR3 covers 11 residues. V lost 5 bases and J lost 10, with 9 bases in between. In germline, CDR1 is SGHAT, CDR2 FQNNGV.

The chain combines TRBV6-5 with TRBJ2-1, with 7 bases matching TRBD1. CDR1 and CDR2 from the germline V gene are MNHEY and SVGAGI. The CDR3 covers 15 residues. J was trimmed by 8 bases and V by 6 bases; bases with no gene match: 13. As DNA, the CDR3 is TGTGCCAGCAGCCCCGGAGTAGGGGGCACCTATGAGCAGTTCTTC. It encodes CASSPGVGGTYEQFF.

CDR3 bases: TGTGCCAGCAGTTTATTGTCACAGGTCCGGTATTTT. Residues: CASSLLSQVRYF. This chain connects TRBV12-3 or TRBV12-4 to TRBJ2-3; a weak D match, TRBD1 (5 bases). Trimming removed 2 bases at V and 14 bases at J, with 14 bases between. CDR3 size: 12 residues.

This rearrangement joins TRBV29-1 to TRBJ2-5; 10 bases agree with TRBD1. CDR1 and CDR2 from the germline V gene are SQVTM and ANQGSEA. The CDR3 runs 13 residues. Losses at the gene ends were 4 bases for V and 9 bases for J; bases not matched to a gene: 8. The CDR3: CSVGDRGHGAQYF. The CDR3 nucleotides are TGCAGCGTTGGGGACAGGGGACATGGGGCCCAGTACTTC.

The V gene is TRBV6-5, the J gene TRBJ1-6, with 7 bases matching TRBD1. The CDR3 is 16 residues long. With V trimmed by 0 bases and J by 7 bases, 6 bases remained unmatched. CDR1 MNHEY and CDR2 SVGAGI come from the germline V gene. The CDR3 DNA follows: TGTGCCAGCAGTTACTCGACAGGGCGTCACAATTCACCCCTCCACTTT. This translates into CASSYSTGRHNSPLHF.

The genes are TRBV4-3 and TRBJ1-5; tentatively, D is TRBD1 (6 bases). The ends were cut back, 3 bases at V and 2 bases at J, with 8 bases in the middle. The germline V gene has CDR1 LGHNA and CDR2 YSLEER. This CDR3 region has 14 residues. CDR3 DNA: TGCGCCAGCAGCCAGCACAGGGGCAATCAGCCCCAGCATTTT. It codes for CASSQHRGNQPQHF.

This clone was seen only once. In DNA form, the CDR3 reads TGCAGCGTCCCGACAGCGACCTATGGCTACACCTTC. Translation: CSVPTATYGYTF. The chain uses TRBV29-1 and TRBJ1-2, with a possible D match to TRBD1 (5 bases). This CDR3 has 12 residues. In germline, CDR1 is SQVTM, CDR2 ANQGSEA. The ends were cut back, 6 bases at V and 4 bases at J, with 12 bases in the middle.

This chain connects TRBV5-4 to TRBJ1-6; D ambiguous. Germline V gene data show CDR1 as SGHNT and CDR2 as YYREEE (reference sequence). V dropped 6 bases and J dropped 3 bases, with 16 bases sitting between them. CDR3 length: 16 residues. The CDR3 nucleotides read TGTGCCAGCATGTCTGGCGGAGACCTCTATAATTCACCCCTCCACTTT. It encodes CASMSGGDLYNSPLHF.

The chain links TRBV19 to TRBJ1-6; TRBD1 is a possible D gene (6 bases). The germline V gene has CDR1 LNHDA and CDR2 SQIVND (reference sequence). The ends were cut back, 5 bases at V and 5 bases at J, with 7 bases in the middle. The CDR3 has 13 amino acids. This CDR3 is CASSDRNNSPLHF. CDR3 DNA: TGTGCCAGTAGTGACAGGAATAATTCACCCCTCCACTTT.

This rearrangement joins TRBV6-2 or TRBV6-3 to TRBJ2-3; weak D call: TRBD2 (6 bases). V shed 5 bases and J shed 0 bases, with 15 bases lying between them. The CDR3 is 16 residues long. CDR1 and CDR2 (germline): MNHEY, SVGEGT. The CDR3 sequence is CASSRAGGSSTDTQYF. CDR3 nucleotides: TGTGCCAGCAGTCGAGCAGGAGGGTCTAGCACAGATACGCAGTATTTT.

This clone was counted only a few times. This chain joins TRBV5-8 and TRBJ2-1; tentative D call: TRBD2 (6 bases). This CDR3 is 14 amino acids long. V dropped 5 bases and J dropped 6 bases, with 15 bases sitting between them. Germline CDR1 reads SGHTS; CDR2 reads YDEGEE. The DNA for the CDR3 is TGTGCCAGCAGGGCACCGACTAGACTCAATGAGCAGTTCTTC. It encodes CASRAPTRLNEQFF. Variable domain in full (rest from reference TRBV5-8 and TRBJ2-1): EAGVTQSPTHLIKTRGQQATLRCSPISGHTSVYWYQQALGLGLQFLLWYDEGEERNRGNFPPRFSGRQFPNYSSELNVNALELEDSALYLCASRAPTRLNEQFFGPGTRLTVL.

The rearrangement links TRBV7-2 to TRBJ2-1, with D perhaps matching TRBD2 (5 bases). Germline V gives CDR1 SGHTA, CDR2 FQGNSA. Trimming shortened V by 1 base and J by 3 bases, and 19 bases separated the two germline ends. The CDR3 is made up of 18 amino acids. Here the CDR3 DNA reads TGTGCCAGCAGCTTAGAGGGATCAGCCGGGAATGACTACAATGAGCAGTTCTTC. Its translation: CASSLEGSAGNDYNEQFF.

The V gene is TRBV9, the J gene TRBJ2-1; D is perhaps TRBD1 (5 bases). The CDR3 covers 16 residues. CDR1 SGDLS and CDR2 YYNGEE come from the germline V gene. V dropped 0 bases and J dropped 9 bases, with 19 bases sitting between them. This chain's CDR3 is CASSVGLGATWSEQFF. CDR3 nucleotides: TGTGCCAGCAGCGTAGGATTAGGGGCCACTTGGAGTGAGCAGTTCTTC.

V gene TRBV7-2 combines with J gene TRBJ1-5, with D possibly being TRBD1 (5 bases). This CDR3 is 13 amino acids long. V shed 4 bases and J shed 3 bases, with 7 bases lying between them. Germline assignment: CDR1 SGHTA and CDR2 FQGNSA. The CDR3 is CASSSRVNQPQHF. In DNA, the CDR3 is TGTGCCAGCAGCTCCAGGGTCAATCAGCCCCAGCATTTT.

The chain recombines TRBV15 with TRBJ2-7, with D tentatively TRBD2 (6 bases). The CDR3 runs 13 residues. Germline-derived CDR1 and CDR2 are LNHNV and YYDKDF (reference sequence). Trimming took 3 bases from V and 3 from J, leaving 9 bases between them. In nucleotides, the CDR3 is TGTGCCACCAGCAGGGGACTCCGCTACGAGCAGTACTTC. Encoded protein: CATSRGLRYEQYF. Full variable domain (rest looked up from reference TRBV15 and TRBJ2-7): DAMVIQNPRYQVTQFGKPVTLSCSQTLNHNVMYWYQQKSSQAPKLLFHYYDKDFNNEADTPDNFQSRRPNTSFCFLDIRSPGLGDTAMYLCATSRGLRYEQYFGPGTRLTVT.

The CDR3 region has the DNA TGTGCCAGCAGCGCGACAACAGGGTCTCCGAGTAATGAAAAACTGTTTTTT. Its translation: CASSATTGSPSNEKLFF. The V call is TRBV9, the J call TRBJ1-4, with D maybe TRBD1 (6 bases). The germline V and J ends were trimmed by 3 bases and 4 bases, with 19 bases remaining between them. This CDR3 is 17 amino acids long. Germline V gene data show CDR1 as SGDLS and CDR2 as YYNGEE.

The V call is TRBV11-2, the J call TRBJ1-1; TRBD1 is a possible D gene (6 bases). V lost 5 bases to trimming and J lost 7 bases, with 11 bases between them. CDR3 size: 12 residues. Germline V gene data show CDR1 as SGHAT and CDR2 as FQNNGV. Here the CDR3 reads CASSQGQFEAFF. In DNA, the CDR3 is TGTGCCAGCAGCCAAGGACAGTTTGAAGCTTTCTTT.

The chain links TRBV25-1 to TRBJ1-2; 9 bases are a match to TRBD1. From germline, CDR1 is MGHDK and CDR2 SYGVNS. This CDR3 is 14 amino acids long. Unmatched junction bases numbered 4, after V lost 4 bases and J lost 4 bases. CDR3 bases: TGTGCCAGCAGTGGGACAGGGGTCGCCTATGGCTACACCTTC. Its translation: CASSGTGVAYGYTF.